The 2 T cell receptor beta chains reported below all come from one sample, sequenced in a study of cytomegalovirus exposure and HLA in healthy donors. Primers: 60 Vbeta forward and 13 Jbeta reverse. Assay: immunoSEQ multiplex PCR; the TCRdb copy retains only in-frame clones and omits some. The sample lists 150,000 to 200,000 clones, 70% to 85% occurring once. Source material: PBMCs. The receptors derive from a man aged 45 to 65 in good health and CMV-seropositive.

CDR3 amino acids: CASKATHHLQNTEAFF. For the CDR3, the DNA is TGTGCCAGCAAGGCGACACATCACTTACAAAACACTGAAGCTTTCTTT. The rearrangement uses TRBV28 and TRBJ1-1; no clear D. The ends were cut back, 7 bases at V and 2 bases at J, with 20 bases in the middle. The CDR3 spans 16 residues. Germline V gene data show CDR1 as MDHEN and CDR2 as SYDVKM.

The V and J genes are TRBV29-1 and TRBJ2-3; D gene unclear. V was cut by 6 bases and J by 2 bases, with 18 bases left in between. The germline CDR1 and CDR2 sequences are SQVTM and ANQGSEA. This CDR3 is 15 amino acids long. This CDR3 reads CSVPKAALFTDTQYF. The CDR3 nucleotides are TGCAGCGTCCCGAAAGCCGCCCTGTTCACAGATACGCAGTATTTT.